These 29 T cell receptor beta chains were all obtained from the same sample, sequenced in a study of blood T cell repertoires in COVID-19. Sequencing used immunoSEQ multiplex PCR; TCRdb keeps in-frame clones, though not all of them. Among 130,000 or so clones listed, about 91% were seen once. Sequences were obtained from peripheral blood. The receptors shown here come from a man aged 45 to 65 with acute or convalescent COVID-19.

The CDR3 sequence is CASKKQGVKGTFF. The DNA of the CDR3 is TGTGCCAGCAAAAAACAGGGGGTGAAAGGAACTTTCTTT. The chain uses TRBV25-1 and TRBJ1-1; 8 bases agree with TRBD1. Trimming cost V 7 bases and J 12 bases; bases outside gene matches: 13. CDR1 is MGHDK, CDR2 SYGVNS, per germline. The CDR3 contains 13 residues.

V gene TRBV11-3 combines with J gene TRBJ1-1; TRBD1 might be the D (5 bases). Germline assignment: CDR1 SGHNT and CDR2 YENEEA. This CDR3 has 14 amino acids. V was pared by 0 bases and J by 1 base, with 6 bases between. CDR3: CASSLEGGNTEAFF. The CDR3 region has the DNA TGTGCCAGCAGCTTAGAGGGGGGGAACACTGAAGCTTTCTTT.

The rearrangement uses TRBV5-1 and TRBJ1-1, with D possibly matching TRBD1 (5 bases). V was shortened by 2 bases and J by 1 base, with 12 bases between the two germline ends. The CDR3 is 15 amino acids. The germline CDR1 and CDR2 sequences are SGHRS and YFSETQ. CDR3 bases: TGCGCCAGCAGCTTCGGTCAGGGTGGGAACACTGAAGCTTTCTTT. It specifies CASSFGQGGNTEAFF.

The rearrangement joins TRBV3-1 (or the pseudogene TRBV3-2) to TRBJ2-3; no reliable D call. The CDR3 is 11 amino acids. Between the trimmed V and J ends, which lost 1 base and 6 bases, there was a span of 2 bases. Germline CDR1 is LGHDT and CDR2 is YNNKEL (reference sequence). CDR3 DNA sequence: TGTGCCAGCAGCCAAGCGGATACGCAGTATTTT. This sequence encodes CASSQADTQYF.

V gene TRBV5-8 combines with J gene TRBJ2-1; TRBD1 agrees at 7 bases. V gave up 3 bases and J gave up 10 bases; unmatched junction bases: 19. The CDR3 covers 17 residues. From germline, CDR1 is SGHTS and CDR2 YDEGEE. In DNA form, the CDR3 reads TGTGCCAGCAGCTCTTACTACCGGGACAGCTCTATCTGGGAGCAGTTCTTC. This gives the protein CASSSYYRDSSIWEQFF.

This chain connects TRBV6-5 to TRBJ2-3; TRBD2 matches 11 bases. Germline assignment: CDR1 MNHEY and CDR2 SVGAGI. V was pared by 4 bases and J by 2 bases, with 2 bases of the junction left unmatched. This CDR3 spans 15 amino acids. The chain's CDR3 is CASSWGLADTDTQYF. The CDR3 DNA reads TGTGCCAGCAGTTGGGGACTAGCGGACACAGATACGCAGTATTTT.

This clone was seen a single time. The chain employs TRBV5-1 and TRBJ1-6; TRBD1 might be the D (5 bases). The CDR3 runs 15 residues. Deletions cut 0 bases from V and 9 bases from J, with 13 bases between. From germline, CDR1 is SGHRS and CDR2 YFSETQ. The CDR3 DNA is TGCGCCAGCAGCTTGGGCCACCCAAGGGGTTCACCCCTCCACTTT. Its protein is CASSLGHPRGSPLHF.

Here the CDR3 reads CASSWEKGSGANVLTF. CDR3 sequence (DNA): TGCGCCAGCAGCTGGGAAAAGGGGTCTGGGGCCAACGTCCTGACTTTC. The chain is built from TRBV5-1 and TRBJ2-6, with D perhaps matching TRBD1 (5 bases). Germline V gene lookup returns CDR1 SGHRS and CDR2 YFSETQ. The ends were cut back, 3 bases at V and 1 base at J, with 11 bases in the middle. The CDR3 spans 16 residues. The variable domain in full, completed from reference TRBV5-1 and TRBJ2-6, reads KAGVTQTPRYLIKTRGQQVTLSCSPISGHRSVSWYQQTPGQGLQFLFEYFSETQRNKGNFPGRFSGRQFSNSRSEMNVSTLELGDSALYLCASSWEKGSGANVLTFGAGSRLTVL.

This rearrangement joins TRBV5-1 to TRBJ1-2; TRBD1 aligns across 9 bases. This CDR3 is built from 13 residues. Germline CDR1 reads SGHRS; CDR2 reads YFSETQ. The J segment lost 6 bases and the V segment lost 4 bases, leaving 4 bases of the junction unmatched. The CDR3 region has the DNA TGCGCCAGCAGCGTCGGGACAGGGAATGGCTACACCTTC. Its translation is CASSVGTGNGYTF.

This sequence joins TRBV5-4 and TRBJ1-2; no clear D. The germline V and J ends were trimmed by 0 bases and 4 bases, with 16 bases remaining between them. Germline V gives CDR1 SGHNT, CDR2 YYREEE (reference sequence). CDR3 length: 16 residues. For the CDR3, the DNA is TGTGCCAGCAGCTTGGCCATTACGGCGGCCGCCTATGGCTACACCTTC. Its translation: CASSLAITAAAYGYTF.

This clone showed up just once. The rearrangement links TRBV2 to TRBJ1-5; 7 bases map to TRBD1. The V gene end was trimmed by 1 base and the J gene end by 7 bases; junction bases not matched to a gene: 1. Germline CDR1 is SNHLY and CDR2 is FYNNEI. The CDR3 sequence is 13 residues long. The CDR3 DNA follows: TGTGCCAGCAGTGAAGACAGGGGACAGCCCCAGCATTTT. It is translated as CASSEDRGQPQHF.

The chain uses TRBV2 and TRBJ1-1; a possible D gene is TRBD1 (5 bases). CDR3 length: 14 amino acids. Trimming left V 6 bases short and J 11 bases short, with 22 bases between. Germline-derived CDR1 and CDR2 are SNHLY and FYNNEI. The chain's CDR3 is CASSGARGETRAFF. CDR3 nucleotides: TGTGCCAGCAGCGGGGCCCGGGGGGAGACACGGGCTTTCTTT.

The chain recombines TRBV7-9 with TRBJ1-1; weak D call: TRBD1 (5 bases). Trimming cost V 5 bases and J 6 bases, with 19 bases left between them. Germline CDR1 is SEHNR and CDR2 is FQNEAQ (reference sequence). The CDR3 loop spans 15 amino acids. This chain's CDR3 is CASSITGGGESEAFF. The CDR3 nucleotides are TGTGCCAGCAGCATTACCGGGGGTGGGGAATCTGAAGCTTTCTTT.

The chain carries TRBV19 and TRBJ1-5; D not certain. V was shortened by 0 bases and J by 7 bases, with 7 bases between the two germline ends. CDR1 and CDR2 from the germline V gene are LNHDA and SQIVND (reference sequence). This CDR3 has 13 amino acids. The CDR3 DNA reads TGTGCCAGTAGTATAGATCGGTGGCAGCCCCAGCATTTT. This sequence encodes CASSIDRWQPQHF. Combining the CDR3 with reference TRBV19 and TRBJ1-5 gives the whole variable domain DGGITQSPKYLFRKEGQNVTLSCEQNLNHDAMYWYRQDPGQGLRLIYYSQIVNDFQKGDIAEGYSVSREKKESFPLTVTSAQKNPTAFYLCASSIDRWQPQHFGDGTRLSIL.

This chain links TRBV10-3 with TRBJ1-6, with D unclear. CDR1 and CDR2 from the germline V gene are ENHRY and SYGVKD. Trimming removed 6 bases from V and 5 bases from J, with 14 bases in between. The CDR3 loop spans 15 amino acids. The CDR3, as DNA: TGTGCCATCAGGGGCTCGGCAGAAAATAATTCACCCCTCCACTTT. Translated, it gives CAIRGSAENNSPLHF.

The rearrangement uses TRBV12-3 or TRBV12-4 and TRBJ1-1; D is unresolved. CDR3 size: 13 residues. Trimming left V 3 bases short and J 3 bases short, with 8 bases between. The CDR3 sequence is CASSFYRDTEAFF. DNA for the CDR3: TGTGCCAGCAGTTTTTATCGAGACACTGAAGCTTTCTTT.

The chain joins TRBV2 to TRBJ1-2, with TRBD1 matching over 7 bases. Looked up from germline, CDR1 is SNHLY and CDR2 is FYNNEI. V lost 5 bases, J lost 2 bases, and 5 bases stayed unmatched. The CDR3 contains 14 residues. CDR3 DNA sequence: TGTGCCAGCAGTCCGGGACAGCCAAACTATGGCTACACCTTC. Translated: CASSPGQPNYGYTF.

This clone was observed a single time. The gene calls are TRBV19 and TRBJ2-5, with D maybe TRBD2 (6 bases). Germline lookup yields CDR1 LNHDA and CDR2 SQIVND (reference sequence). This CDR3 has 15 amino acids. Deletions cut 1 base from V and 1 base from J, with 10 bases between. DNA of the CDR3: TGTGCCAGTAGTATAGGACTAGTCGGCCAAGAGACCCAGTACTTC. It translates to CASSIGLVGQETQYF.

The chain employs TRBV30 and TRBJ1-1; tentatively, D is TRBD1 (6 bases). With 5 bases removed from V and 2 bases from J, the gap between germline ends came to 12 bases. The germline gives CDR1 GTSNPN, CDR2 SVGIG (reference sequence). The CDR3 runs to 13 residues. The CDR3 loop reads CAWRTGLNTEAFF. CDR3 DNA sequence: TGTGCCTGGCGTACAGGGTTAAACACTGAAGCTTTCTTT.

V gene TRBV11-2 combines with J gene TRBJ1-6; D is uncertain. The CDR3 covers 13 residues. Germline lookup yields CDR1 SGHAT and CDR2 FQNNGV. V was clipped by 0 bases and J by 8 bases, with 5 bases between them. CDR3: CASSLDVYSPLHF. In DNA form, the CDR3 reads TGTGCCAGCAGCTTAGACGTTTATTCACCCCTCCACTTT.

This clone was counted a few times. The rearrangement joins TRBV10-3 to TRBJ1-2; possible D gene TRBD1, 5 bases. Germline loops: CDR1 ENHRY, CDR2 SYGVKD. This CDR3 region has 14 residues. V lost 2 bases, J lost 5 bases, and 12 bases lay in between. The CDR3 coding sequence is TGTGCCATCAGTGAGAGGGGCCGGAAATATGGCTACACCTTC. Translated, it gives CAISERGRKYGYTF.

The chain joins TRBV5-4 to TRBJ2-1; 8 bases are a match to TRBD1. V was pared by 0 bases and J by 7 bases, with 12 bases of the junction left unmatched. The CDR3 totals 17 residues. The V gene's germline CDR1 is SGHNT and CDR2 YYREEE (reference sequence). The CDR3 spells CASSLGQGARVRNEQFF. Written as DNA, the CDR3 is TGTGCCAGCAGCTTGGGGCAGGGGGCCCGGGTTAGGAATGAGCAGTTCTTC.

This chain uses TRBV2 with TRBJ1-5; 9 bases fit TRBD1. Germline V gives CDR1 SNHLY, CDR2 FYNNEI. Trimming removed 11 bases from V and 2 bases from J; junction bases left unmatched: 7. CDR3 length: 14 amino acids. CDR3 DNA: TGTGCCGTTGGACAGGGGATGGGCAATCAGCCCCAGCATTTT. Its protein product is CAVGQGMGNQPQHF.

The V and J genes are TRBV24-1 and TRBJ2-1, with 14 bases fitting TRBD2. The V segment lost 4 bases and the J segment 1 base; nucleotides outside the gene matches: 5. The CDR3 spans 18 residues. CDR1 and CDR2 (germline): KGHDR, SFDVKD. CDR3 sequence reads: CATSDPGLAGVSYNEQFF. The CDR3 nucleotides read TGTGCCACCAGTGACCCGGGACTAGCGGGAGTTTCCTACAATGAGCAGTTCTTC.

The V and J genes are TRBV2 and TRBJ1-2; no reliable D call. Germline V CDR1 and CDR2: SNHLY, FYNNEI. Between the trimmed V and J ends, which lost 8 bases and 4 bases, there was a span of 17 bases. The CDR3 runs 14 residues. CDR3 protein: CASGWGDTSYGYTF. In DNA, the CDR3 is TGTGCCAGCGGATGGGGAGACACCAGCTATGGCTACACCTTC.

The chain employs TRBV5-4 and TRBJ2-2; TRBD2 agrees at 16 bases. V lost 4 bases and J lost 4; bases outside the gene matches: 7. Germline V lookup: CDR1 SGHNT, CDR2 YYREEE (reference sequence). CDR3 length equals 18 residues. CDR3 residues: CASSQSGLAGGFTGELFF. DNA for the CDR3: TGTGCCAGCAGCCAGTCGGGACTAGCGGGGGGGTTCACCGGGGAGCTGTTTTTT.

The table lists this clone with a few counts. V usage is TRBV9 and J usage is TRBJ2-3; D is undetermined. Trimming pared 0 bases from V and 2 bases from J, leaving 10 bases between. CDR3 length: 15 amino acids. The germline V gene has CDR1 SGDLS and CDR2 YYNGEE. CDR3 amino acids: CASSVEHADTDTQYF. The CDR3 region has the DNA TGTGCCAGCAGCGTAGAACATGCGGACACAGATACGCAGTATTTT.

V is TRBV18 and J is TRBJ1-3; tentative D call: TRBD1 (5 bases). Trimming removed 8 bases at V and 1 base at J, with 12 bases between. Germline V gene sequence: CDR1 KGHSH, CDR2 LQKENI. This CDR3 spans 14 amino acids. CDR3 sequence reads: CASRLAGSGNTIYF. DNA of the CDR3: TGTGCCAGCCGTCTCGCAGGGTCTGGAAACACCATATATTTT.

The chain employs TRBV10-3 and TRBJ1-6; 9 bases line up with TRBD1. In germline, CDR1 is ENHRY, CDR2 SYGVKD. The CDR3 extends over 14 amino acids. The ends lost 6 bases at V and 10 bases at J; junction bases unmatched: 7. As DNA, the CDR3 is TGTGCCATCAGGGGGGACAGGGTAGACTCACCCCTCCACTTT. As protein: CAIRGDRVDSPLHF.